Below, 28 T cell receptor beta chains from the same sample are listed, as sequenced in a study of T cell changes during pregnancy in multiple sclerosis. The table came from immunoSEQ multiplex PCR; TCRdb's copy has only in-frame clones and leaves some out. This repertoire shows around 57,000 clones, 91% found once; its top ten account for 1% to 1.5%. The source was peripheral blood, collected after pregnancy. These receptor sequences come from a female donor in good health, enrolled as a control in a pregnancy study.

The chain joins TRBV6-8 to TRBJ1-5, with 11 bases identical to TRBD1. CDR1 is MNHGY, CDR2 SAAAGT, per germline. CDR3 size: 19 residues. J lost 2 bases, V lost 0 bases, and 9 bases had no gene match. The CDR3 DNA sequence: TGTGCCAGCAGTTACTCCGCGAGGACAGGGGGCATGGGCAATCAGCCCCAGCATTTT. Its protein product is CASSYSARTGGMGNQPQHF.

The V gene is TRBV15, the J gene TRBJ1-1; the D gene is possibly TRBD1 (5 bases). Germline V lookup: CDR1 LNHNV, CDR2 YYDKDF (reference sequence). The CDR3 runs 13 residues. V was clipped by 5 bases and J by 4 bases, with 11 bases between them. The CDR3 loop is CATSPSGGTEAFF. The CDR3, as DNA: TGTGCCACCAGCCCGAGCGGGGGCACTGAAGCTTTCTTT.

The chain employs TRBV7-2 and TRBJ1-3, with D unresolved. Looked up from germline, CDR1 is SGHTA and CDR2 is FQGNSA. This CDR3 is 17 amino acids long. V dropped 3 bases and J dropped 3 bases, with 18 bases sitting between them. The CDR3 DNA reads as TGTGCCAGCAGCTTCGACCCGGGCCGAGGGAGTGGAAACACCATATATTTT. This translates into CASSFDPGRGSGNTIYF.

The rearrangement joins TRBV10-3 to TRBJ2-2; D may be TRBD1 (6 bases). The CDR3 totals 13 residues. The V gene's germline CDR1 is ENHRY and CDR2 SYGVKD. The V end lost 3 bases, the J end lost 6 bases, and 8 bases lay between the germline ends. This chain's CDR3 is CAISEGGPGELFF. The DNA of the CDR3 is TGTGCCATCAGTGAAGGGGGTCCCGGGGAGCTGTTTTTT.

The V gene is TRBV2, the J gene TRBJ2-1, with 8 nucleotides matching TRBD2. V trimming: 5 bases; J trimming: 5 bases; junction bases outside the gene matches: 5. The germline gives CDR1 SNHLY, CDR2 FYNNEI. This CDR3 is 14 amino acids long. CDR3 DNA: TGTGCCAGCAGTCAGCGGGGGAGTAACAATGAGCAGTTCTTC. This gives the protein CASSQRGSNNEQFF. Combining the CDR3 with reference TRBV2 and TRBJ2-1 gives the whole variable domain EPEVTQTPSHQVTQMGQEVILRCVPISNHLYFYWYRQILGQKVEFLVSFYNNEISEKSEIFDDQFSVERPDGSNFTLKIRSTKLEDSAMYFCASSQRGSNNEQFFGPGTRLTVL.

This sequence joins TRBV19 and TRBJ1-5; D unclear. Germline assignment: CDR1 LNHDA and CDR2 SQIVND (reference sequence). The CDR3 sequence is 17 residues long. Trimming cost V 0 bases and J 1 base, with 13 bases left between them. This chain's CDR3 is CASSIEGLEMSNQPQHF. In nucleotides, the CDR3 is TGTGCCAGTAGTATAGAAGGACTAGAGATGAGCAATCAGCCCCAGCATTTT.

This rearrangement joins TRBV7-2 to TRBJ2-5; no reliable D call. CDR1 and CDR2 from the germline V gene are SGHTA and FQGNSA. The CDR3 is 13 amino acids. V was cut by 0 bases and J by 2 bases, with 4 bases left in between. CDR3 sequence: CASSLARQETQYF. For the CDR3, the DNA is TGTGCCAGCAGCTTAGCCCGGCAAGAGACCCAGTACTTC.

In this sample, this clone turned up once. The rearrangement links TRBV6-5 to TRBJ2-5; 9 bases are a match to TRBD1. The V gene end was trimmed by 2 bases and the J gene end by 5 bases; junction bases not matched to a gene: 6. CDR1 and CDR2 (germline): MNHEY, SVGAGI. The CDR3 runs to 15 residues. The chain's CDR3 is CASSYTGGRVETQYF. The CDR3 DNA follows: TGTGCCAGCAGTTACACAGGGGGCAGGGTCGAGACCCAGTACTTC.

This clone has a single count. The V and J genes are TRBV11-2 and TRBJ1-2; TRBD1 agrees at 7 bases. The trim removed 0 bases at V and 4 bases at J, leaving 17 bases unmatched. This CDR3 contains 19 residues. CDR1 is SGHAT, CDR2 FQNNGV, per germline. The CDR3 DNA reads as TGTGCCAGCAGCTTAGATCTGGCGACAGGGATTTTGGACGTCTATGGCTACACCTTC. Amino acids: CASSLDLATGILDVYGYTF. Drawing the rest from reference TRBV11-2 and TRBJ1-2, the complete variable domain is EAGVAQSPRYKIIEKRQSVAFWCNPISGHATLYWYQQILGQGPKLLIQFQNNGVVDDSQLPKDRFSAERLKGVDSTLKIQPAKLEDSAVYLCASSLDLATGILDVYGYTFGSGTRLTVV.

The chain has TRBV4-3 and TRBJ1-2; D remains ambiguous. This CDR3 contains 14 residues. Germline CDR1 is LGHNA and CDR2 is YSLEER. Trimming took off 0 bases at V and 5 bases at J, with 10 bases between the two ends. CDR3: CASSQETGVYGYTF. The CDR3 nucleotides read TGCGCCAGCAGCCAAGAGACGGGTGTTTATGGCTACACCTTC.

CDR3 protein: CASSPSLSGNTIYF. The CDR3 coding sequence is TGTGCCAGCAGCCCCAGTCTCTCTGGAAACACCATATATTTT. The chain carries TRBV27 and TRBJ1-3, with D hard to call. The CDR3 loop spans 14 amino acids. V lost 6 bases and J 0 bases, leaving 9 bases between the germline ends. The germline CDR1 and CDR2 sequences are MNHEY and SMNVEV (reference sequence).

The rearrangement joins TRBV5-1 to TRBJ1-3, with D tentatively TRBD1 (5 bases). The germline CDR1 and CDR2 sequences are SGHRS and YFSETQ. There are 16 residues in the CDR3. With 2 bases removed from V and 0 bases from J, the gap between germline ends came to 12 bases. Here the CDR3 DNA reads TGCGCCAGCAGCTTTCTCGACAGCGTCTCTGGAAACACCATATATTTT. Translated, it gives CASSFLDSVSGNTIYF. Complete variable domain (other parts from reference TRBV5-1 and TRBJ1-3): KAGVTQTPRYLIKTRGQQVTLSCSPISGHRSVSWYQQTPGQGLQFLFEYFSETQRNKGNFPGRFSGRQFSNSRSEMNVSTLELGDSALYLCASSFLDSVSGNTIYFGEGSWLTVV.

This rearrangement joins TRBV19 to TRBJ1-1; no clear D gene. The CDR3 extends over 15 amino acids. V dropped 5 bases and J dropped 5 bases, with 18 bases sitting between them. Germline V gene lookup returns CDR1 LNHDA and CDR2 SQIVND (reference sequence). CDR3 sequence: CASSPGSVGITEAFF. The CDR3, as DNA: TGTGCCAGTAGTCCCGGGTCCGTGGGTATAACTGAAGCTTTCTTT. Variable domain in full (rest from reference TRBV19 and TRBJ1-1): DGGITQSPKYLFRKEGQNVTLSCEQNLNHDAMYWYRQDPGQGLRLIYYSQIVNDFQKGDIAEGYSVSREKKESFPLTVTSAQKNPTAFYLCASSPGSVGITEAFFGQGTRLTVV.

J is TRBJ1-4 and V is TRBV19; D is unclear. This CDR3 contains 13 residues. Germline CDR1 and CDR2: LNHDA and SQIVND (reference sequence). Deletions cut 4 bases from V and 8 bases from J, with 11 bases between. The CDR3 spells CASSTPVAEKLFF. The CDR3 nucleotides are TGTGCCAGTAGTACGCCGGTCGCGGAAAAACTGTTTTTT.

J is TRBJ1-5 and V is TRBV4-3; D is uncertain. The CDR3 is 15 amino acids. Trimming took 0 bases from V and 5 from J, leaving 11 bases between them. Germline CDR1 and CDR2: LGHNA and YSLEER. DNA for the CDR3: TGCGCCAGCAGCCAAGATGTAACACCCTATCAGCCCCAGCATTTT. This sequence encodes CASSQDVTPYQPQHF.

This chain connects TRBV28 to TRBJ1-1; D remains ambiguous. This CDR3 has 17 residues. The V end was cut by 1 base, the J end by 2 bases, with 17 bases between. Germline CDR1 reads MDHEN; CDR2 reads SYDVKM. In DNA, the CDR3 is TGTGCCAGCAGTTTATTGGGGAGCCACAGCCTAAACACTGAAGCTTTCTTT. This encodes CASSLLGSHSLNTEAFF.

V gene TRBV4-3 combines with J gene TRBJ1-1; the D gene is possibly TRBD1 (5 bases). The germline V gene encodes CDR1 LGHNA and CDR2 YSLEER. The V and J ends lost 0 bases and 1 base respectively, with 9 bases between them. This CDR3 spans 15 amino acids. The CDR3 sequence: CASSQEDRQNTEAFF. CDR3 nucleotides: TGCGCCAGCAGCCAAGAAGACAGACAGAACACTGAAGCTTTCTTT.

The V gene is TRBV15, the J gene TRBJ2-1; D possibly corresponds to TRBD2 (5 bases). V was cut by 0 bases and J by 7 bases, with 10 bases left in between. Germline-derived CDR1 and CDR2 are LNHNV and YYDKDF (reference sequence). This CDR3 has 14 residues. CDR3 bases: TGTGCCACCAGCAGAGATCCTAGGAGGAATGAGCAGTTCTTC. It yields the protein CATSRDPRRNEQFF.

The V and J genes are TRBV7-2 and TRBJ2-7, with a weak D call TRBD2 (6 bases). Germline CDR1 reads SGHTA; CDR2 reads FQGNSA. This CDR3 contains 17 residues. Trimming shortened V by 3 bases and J by 0 bases, and 18 bases separated the two germline ends. CDR3 amino acids: CASSLAQGGPFSYEQYF. The CDR3 DNA reads as TGTGCCAGCAGCTTGGCCCAGGGAGGACCCTTCTCCTACGAGCAGTACTTC.

V gene TRBV5-6 combines with J gene TRBJ1-5, with TRBD1 matching over 8 bases. Germline V gene lookup returns CDR1 SGHDT and CDR2 YYEEEE. The V and J ends lost 1 base and 1 base, in that order; junction bases with no gene match: 4. This CDR3 is built from 16 residues. DNA of the CDR3: TGTGCCAGCAGCTTGAGGCAGGGGGCAAGCAATCAGCCCCAGCATTTT. It codes for CASSLRQGASNQPQHF.

J is TRBJ1-2 and V is TRBV11-2; the match to TRBD1 covers 7 bases. Germline CDR1 reads SGHAT; CDR2 reads FQNNGV. This CDR3 spans 17 amino acids. After removal of 5 bases from V and 7 bases from J, the junction contained 19 bases not matched to a gene. CDR3 DNA: TGTGCCAGCAGCATCCGAGCGTATCGGCAGGGGGATGCTGGCTACACCTTC. It is translated as CASSIRAYRQGDAGYTF.

This clone was found once. The rearrangement uses TRBV7-2 and TRBJ2-3; a weak D match, TRBD2 (6 bases). Trimming removed 1 base at V and 2 bases at J, with 13 bases between. Germline CDR1 and CDR2: SGHTA and FQGNSA. This CDR3 is 16 amino acids long. The CDR3 sequence is CASSLVAGGLTDTQYF. CDR3 DNA sequence: TGTGCCAGCAGCTTAGTCGCCGGGGGACTCACAGATACGCAGTATTTT.

This clone came up a few times. This rearrangement joins TRBV11-3 to TRBJ2-1, with TRBD2 matching over 8 bases. Trimming at V came to 5 bases and at J to 6 bases, leaving 18 bases not matched to a gene. The germline CDR1 and CDR2 sequences are SGHNT and YENEEA. This CDR3 contains 18 residues. The CDR3 DNA reads TGTGCCAGCAGCCCCCCAGGGTCGGGGGGGGACTCTTCCAATGAGCAGTTCTTC. Translating it yields CASSPPGSGGDSSNEQFF.

The J gene is TRBJ2-5, the V gene TRBV13, with TRBD2 matching 8 bases. Trimming at V came to 1 base and at J to 4 bases, leaving 11 bases not matched to a gene. This CDR3 has 17 residues. Per the germline V gene, CDR1 is PRHDT and CDR2 is FYEKMQ (reference sequence). The CDR3: CASSLEVSGSPGETQYF. CDR3 nucleotide sequence: TGTGCCAGCAGCTTAGAGGTCAGCGGGAGCCCGGGAGAGACCCAGTACTTC.

The chain combines TRBV6-6 with TRBJ2-7; TRBD1 matches 7 bases. Trimming at V came to 6 bases and at J to 5 bases, leaving 7 bases not matched to a gene. There are 13 residues in the CDR3. Germline V gives CDR1 MNHNY, CDR2 SVGAGI (reference sequence). DNA of the CDR3: TGTGCCAGCAGCCGAGACAGGGAGCACGAGCAGTACTTC. This gives the protein CASSRDREHEQYF.

The chain combines TRBV7-2 with TRBJ1-5, with D perhaps TRBD1 (6 bases). Germline CDR1 and CDR2: SGHTA and FQGNSA. Between the trimmed V and J ends, which lost 4 bases and 7 bases, there was a span of 14 bases. CDR3 length: 14 amino acids. The CDR3 nucleotides are TGTGCCAGCAGCTCTCAACAGGGACACCAGCCCCAGCATTTT. Encoded protein: CASSSQQGHQPQHF.

The rearrangement uses TRBV19 and TRBJ1-4, with TRBD1 matching 8 bases. The V gene's germline CDR1 is LNHDA and CDR2 SQIVND (reference sequence). The V segment lost 0 bases and the J segment 2 bases; nucleotides outside the gene matches: 14. The CDR3 spans 20 residues. In DNA, the CDR3 is TGTGCCAGTAGTATAGATCCCGTCGGTCTGACAGGGGTGACTAATGAAAAACTGTTTTTT. This encodes CASSIDPVGLTGVTNEKLFF.

The chain uses TRBV9 and TRBJ1-4; 9 nucleotides match TRBD1. Per the germline V gene, CDR1 is SGDLS and CDR2 is YYNGEE. V lost 0 bases, J lost 3 bases, and 3 bases stayed unmatched. CDR3 length: 16 amino acids. This CDR3 is CASSVGTGAPNEKLFF. CDR3 coding DNA: TGTGCCAGCAGCGTAGGGACAGGGGCCCCTAATGAAAAACTGTTTTTT.